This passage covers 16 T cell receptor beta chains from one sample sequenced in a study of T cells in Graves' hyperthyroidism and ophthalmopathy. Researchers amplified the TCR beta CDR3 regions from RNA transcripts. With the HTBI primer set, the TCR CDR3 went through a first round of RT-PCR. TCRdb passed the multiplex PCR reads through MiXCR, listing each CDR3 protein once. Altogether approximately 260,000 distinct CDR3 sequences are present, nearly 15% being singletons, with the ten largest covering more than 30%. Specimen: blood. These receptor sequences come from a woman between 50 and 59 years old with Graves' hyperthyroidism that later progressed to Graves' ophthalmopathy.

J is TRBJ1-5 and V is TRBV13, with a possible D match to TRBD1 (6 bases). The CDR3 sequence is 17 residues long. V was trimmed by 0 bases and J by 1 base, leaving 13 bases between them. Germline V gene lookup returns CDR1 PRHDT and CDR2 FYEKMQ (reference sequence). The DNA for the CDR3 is TGTGCCAGCAGCTTAGGTTTCGGGGGGCGAAGCAATCAGCCCCAGCATTTT. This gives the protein CASSLGFGGRSNQPQHF.

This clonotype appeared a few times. The CDR3 DNA sequence: TGTGCCAGCAGTTTTTGGGGTGAGCCCCAGCATTTT. Translation gives CASSFWGEPQHF. This chain connects TRBV27 to TRBJ1-5; D call uncertain. V was clipped by 3 bases and J by 8 bases, with 8 bases between them. Per the germline V gene, CDR1 is MNHEY and CDR2 is SMNVEV (reference sequence). The CDR3 is made up of 12 amino acids.

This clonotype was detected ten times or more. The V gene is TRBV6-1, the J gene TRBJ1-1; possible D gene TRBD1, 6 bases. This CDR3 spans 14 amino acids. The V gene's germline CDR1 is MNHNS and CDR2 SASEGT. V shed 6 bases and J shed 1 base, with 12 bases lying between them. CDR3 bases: TGTGCCAGCAGGCCAGGGGCGGGGAACACTGAAGCTTTCTTT. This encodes CASRPGAGNTEAFF.

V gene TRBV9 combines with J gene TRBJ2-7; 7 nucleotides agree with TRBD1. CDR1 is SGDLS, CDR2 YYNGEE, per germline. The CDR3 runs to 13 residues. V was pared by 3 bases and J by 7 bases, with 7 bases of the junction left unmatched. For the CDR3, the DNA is TGTGCCAGCAGCGCCCCGGGACAGCGGGAGCAGTACTTC. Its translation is CASSAPGQREQYF.

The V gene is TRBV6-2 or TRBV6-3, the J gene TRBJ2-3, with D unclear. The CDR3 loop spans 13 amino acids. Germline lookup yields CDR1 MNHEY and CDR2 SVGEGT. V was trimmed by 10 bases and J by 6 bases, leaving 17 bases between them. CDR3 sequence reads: CAIHGPGKDTQYF. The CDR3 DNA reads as TGTGCCATCCATGGGCCGGGTAAGGATACGCAGTATTTT.

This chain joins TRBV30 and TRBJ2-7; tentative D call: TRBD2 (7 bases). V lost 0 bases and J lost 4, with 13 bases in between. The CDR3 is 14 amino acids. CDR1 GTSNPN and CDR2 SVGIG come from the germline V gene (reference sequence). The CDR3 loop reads CAWSVKGGVYEQYF. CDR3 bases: TGTGCCTGGAGTGTGAAGGGGGGGGTATACGAGCAGTACTTC.

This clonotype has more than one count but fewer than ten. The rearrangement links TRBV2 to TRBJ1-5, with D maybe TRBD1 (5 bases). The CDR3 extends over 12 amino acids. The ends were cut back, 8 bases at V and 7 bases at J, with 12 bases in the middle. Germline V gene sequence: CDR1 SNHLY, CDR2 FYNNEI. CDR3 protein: CASGGAQQPQHF. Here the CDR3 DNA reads TGTGCCAGCGGTGGGGCGCAGCAGCCCCAGCATTTT.

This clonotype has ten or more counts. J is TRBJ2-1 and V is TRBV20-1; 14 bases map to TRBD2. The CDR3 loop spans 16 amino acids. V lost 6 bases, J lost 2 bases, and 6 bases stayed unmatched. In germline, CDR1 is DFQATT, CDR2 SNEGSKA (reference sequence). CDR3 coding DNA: TGCAGTGCCCCGGGACTAGCGGGAGACGCCTACAATGAGCAGTTCTTC. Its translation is CSAPGLAGDAYNEQFF.

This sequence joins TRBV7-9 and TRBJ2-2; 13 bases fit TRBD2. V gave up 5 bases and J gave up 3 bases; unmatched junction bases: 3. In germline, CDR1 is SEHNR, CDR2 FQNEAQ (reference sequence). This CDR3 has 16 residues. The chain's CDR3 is CASSTSGRADTGELFF. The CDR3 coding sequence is TGTGCCAGCAGCACTAGCGGGAGGGCCGACACCGGGGAGCTGTTTTTT.

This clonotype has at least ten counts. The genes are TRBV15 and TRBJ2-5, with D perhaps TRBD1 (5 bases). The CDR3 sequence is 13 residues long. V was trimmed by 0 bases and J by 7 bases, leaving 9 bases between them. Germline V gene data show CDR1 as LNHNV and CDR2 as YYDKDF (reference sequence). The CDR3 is CATSRDTQGTQYF. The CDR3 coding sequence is TGTGCCACCAGCAGAGATACGCAGGGGACCCAGTACTTC.

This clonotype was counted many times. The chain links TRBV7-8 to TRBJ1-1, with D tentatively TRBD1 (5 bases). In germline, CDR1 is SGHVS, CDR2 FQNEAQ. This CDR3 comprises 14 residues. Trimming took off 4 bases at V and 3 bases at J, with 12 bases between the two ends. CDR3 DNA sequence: TGTGCCAGCAGCTCGACAGAAGAGTACACTGAAGCTTTCTTT. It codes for CASSSTEEYTEAFF.

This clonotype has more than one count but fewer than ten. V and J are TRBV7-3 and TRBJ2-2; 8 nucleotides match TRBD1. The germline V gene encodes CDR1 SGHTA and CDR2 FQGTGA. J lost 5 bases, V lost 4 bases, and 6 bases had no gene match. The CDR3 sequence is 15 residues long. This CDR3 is CASSSNTGGTGELFF. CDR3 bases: TGTGCCAGCAGCTCAAATACAGGGGGTACCGGGGAGCTGTTTTTT.

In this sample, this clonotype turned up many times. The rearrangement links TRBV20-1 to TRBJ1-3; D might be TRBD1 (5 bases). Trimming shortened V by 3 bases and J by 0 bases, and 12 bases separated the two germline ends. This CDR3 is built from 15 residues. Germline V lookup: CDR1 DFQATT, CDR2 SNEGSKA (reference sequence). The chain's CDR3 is CSASPPDSSGNTIYF. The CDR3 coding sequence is TGCAGTGCTAGTCCCCCCGACAGCTCTGGAAACACCATATATTTT.

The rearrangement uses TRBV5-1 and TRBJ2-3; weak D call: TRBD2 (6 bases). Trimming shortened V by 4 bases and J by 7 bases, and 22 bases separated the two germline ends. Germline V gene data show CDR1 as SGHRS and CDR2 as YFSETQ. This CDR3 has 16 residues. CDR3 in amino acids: CASSPEGTSASYTQYF. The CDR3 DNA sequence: TGCGCCAGCAGCCCGGAGGGGACTTCGGCAAGTTATACGCAGTATTTT.

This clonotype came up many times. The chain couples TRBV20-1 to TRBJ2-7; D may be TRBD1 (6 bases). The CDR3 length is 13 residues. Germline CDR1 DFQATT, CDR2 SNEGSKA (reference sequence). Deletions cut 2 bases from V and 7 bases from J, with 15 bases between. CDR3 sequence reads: CSARQGPSEEQYF. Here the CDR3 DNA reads TGCAGTGCTAGACAGGGGCCTTCTGAGGAGCAGTACTTC.

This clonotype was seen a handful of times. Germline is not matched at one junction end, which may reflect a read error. The CDR3 region is CATADRVTRELFF. For the CDR3, the DNA is TGTGCCACAGCTGACAGGGTCACCAGGGAGCTGTTTTTT. The genes are TRBV24-1 and TRBJ2-2; 7 nucleotides line up with TRBD1. The CDR3 loop spans 13 amino acids. The germline gives CDR1 KGHDR, CDR2 SFDVKD.